The 8 T cell receptor beta chains given below trace back to one sample, sequenced in a study of blood T cell repertoires in COVID-19 (dated by TCRdb to between 2020 and 2021). Libraries were prepared through the immunoSEQ multiplex PCR assay. The immuneACCESS repertoire file appears here via TCRdb, limited to in-frame rearrangements. These files lack a portion of the clones; in checked studies, under half of the deficit traces to unresolved V genes, and the cause of the others is not known. In all, the sample holds some 270,000 clones, and approximately 84% of those were seen once. The top ten constitute about a sixth of the sample. Sequences were obtained from peripheral blood. The receptors stem from a person aged 70 to 79 with COVID-19, enrolled during active disease.

CDR3 sequence reads: CASRPSGGADEQFF. In DNA, the CDR3 is TGTGCCAGCAGGCCTAGCGGGGGGGCCGATGAGCAGTTCTTC. V gene TRBV6-5 combines with J gene TRBJ2-1; 12 nucleotides match TRBD2. Germline CDR1 and CDR2: MNHEY and SVGAGI. This CDR3 has 14 amino acids. J lost 8 bases, V lost 6 bases, and 5 bases had no gene match.

The rearrangement joins TRBV5-8 to TRBJ1-2; possibly TRBD1 for D (6 bases). V lost 1 base to trimming and J lost 8 bases, with 12 bases between them. The CDR3 spans 13 residues. From germline, CDR1 is SGHTS and CDR2 YDEGEE. The CDR3: CASSLRGAGGYTF. The CDR3 DNA reads TGTGCCAGCAGCTTGCGGGGGGCGGGCGGCTACACCTTC. Looking up the rest from reference TRBV5-8 and TRBJ1-2 gives the full variable domain: EAGVTQSPTHLIKTRGQQATLRCSPISGHTSVYWYQQALGLGLQFLLWYDEGEERNRGNFPPRFSGRQFPNYSSELNVNALELEDSALYLCASSLRGAGGYTFGSGTRLTVV.

V and J are TRBV2 and TRBJ1-1, with D perhaps TRBD1 (6 bases). The germline gives CDR1 SNHLY, CDR2 FYNNEI. The CDR3 totals 13 residues. The V gene lost 11 bases and the J gene lost 0 bases, with 13 bases spanning the gap. CDR3 amino acids: CADTGIMNTEAFF. The CDR3 nucleotides are TGTGCCGACACAGGGATCATGAACACTGAAGCTTTCTTT.

This chain connects TRBV27 to TRBJ1-2, with a possible D match to TRBD1 (5 bases). The CDR3 has 13 residues. Per the germline V gene, CDR1 is MNHEY and CDR2 is SMNVEV (reference sequence). V was clipped by 5 bases and J by 4 bases, with 11 bases between them. This chain's CDR3 is CASSPQGTYGYTF. For the CDR3, the DNA is TGTGCCAGCAGTCCCCAGGGAACCTATGGCTACACCTTC.

The chain is built from TRBV9 and TRBJ1-1; D remains ambiguous. Germline V gene lookup returns CDR1 SGDLS and CDR2 YYNGEE. The ends were cut back, 4 bases at V and 3 bases at J, with 25 bases in the middle. There are 18 residues in the CDR3. The CDR3 is CASSLTTTHGLRDTEAFF. The CDR3 DNA is TGTGCCAGCAGCTTAACCACGACTCATGGCTTGCGGGACACTGAAGCTTTCTTT.

This clone was counted between two and nine times. V is TRBV6-5 and J is TRBJ2-7; 9 bases are shared with TRBD2. This CDR3 has 15 amino acids. J gave up 1 base and V 5 bases, and 6 bases lay outside the gene matches. Germline-derived CDR1 and CDR2 are MNHEY and SVGAGI. In DNA form, the CDR3 reads TGTGCCAGCAGTAAAAGCGGGGGGTCTTCCTACGAGCAGTACTTC. Protein product: CASSKSGGSSYEQYF.

The rearrangement joins TRBV30 to TRBJ2-7, with 7 bases that match TRBD1. The V segment lost 2 bases and the J segment 9 bases; nucleotides outside the gene matches: 16. The CDR3 sequence is 15 residues long. Germline V CDR1 and CDR2: GTSNPN, SVGIG (reference sequence). The CDR3 DNA reads as TGTGCCTGGAGTACACGGAGACAGGGTGCCCCCGGGCAGTACTTC. It specifies CAWSTRRQGAPGQYF.

The V call is TRBV7-9, the J call TRBJ1-4; no firm D call. V was pared by 6 bases and J by 0 bases, with 14 bases between. The CDR3 totals 16 residues. CDR1 and CDR2 from the germline V gene are SEHNR and FQNEAQ (reference sequence). The CDR3 DNA reads as TGTGCCAGCAGTGAGGGCTGGTCCGCAACTAATGAAAAACTGTTTTTT. It specifies CASSEGWSATNEKLFF.